Here is one T cell receptor beta chain with its context. Its antigen is not known. Germline V CDR1 and CDR2: LGHNA, YSLEER. There are 14 residues in the CDR3. Losses at the gene ends were 4 bases for V and 7 bases for J; bases not matched to a gene: 10. Authors' processing steps: The study's classifier, a distant-metastasis tool for papillary thyroid cancer, was built using CDR3 differences across clinicopathological groups. TCRdb reprocessed the PCR reads using MiXCR. These V and J calls originate from TCRdb's pipeline instead of the authors' own analysis. The sample holds 55,000 to 75,000 clones, 18% seen once. Thyroid surgery had not been preceded by any treatment in any patient. The data derive from a study of metastatic and nonmetastatic thyroid tumors. On the study more broadly: Repertoires from malignant and benign thyroid patients were compared across blood and tumor or nodule tissue. Regarding the study as a whole: Compared with benign nodules, malignant thyroid tumors were reported to have significantly higher TCR beta diversity in both blood and tumor.

The sample comprised blood. This clonotype was obtained from a female donor with papillary thyroid cancer or a benign thyroid nodule (not recorded which). Some clones in this sample may be carry-over from other donors' samples. The chain couples TRBV4-3 to TRBJ2-7, with 7 bases that match TRBD2. The CDR3 is CASSPLGRGSEQYF. CDR3 DNA sequence: TGCGCCAGCAGCCCGTTGGGGCGGGGGAGTGAGCAGTACTTC.